This passage covers 21 T cell receptor beta chains from one sample sequenced in a study of cytomegalovirus exposure and HLA in healthy donors. TCRdb's copy holds only in-frame clones and misses some; the assay was immunoSEQ multiplex PCR. The data contain a few hundred thousand clones, over 75% of them seen just once; the ten biggest clones take up roughly 0.93%. The source material was PBMCs. Receptors were obtained from a woman aged 18-35 years in good health and CMV-seronegative.

The rearrangement links TRBV29-1 to TRBJ1-5; the match to TRBD1 covers 7 bases. The CDR3 loop spans 14 amino acids. V dropped 7 bases and J dropped 4; count of bases not matched to a gene: 10. Germline V gene lookup returns CDR1 SQVTM and CDR2 ANQGSEA. The CDR3 bases are TGCAGCGCTGGACCACAGGGGCTGAATCAGCCCCAGCATTTT. Protein product: CSAGPQGLNQPQHF.

This chain links TRBV7-2 with TRBJ2-4, with D perhaps matching TRBD2 (5 bases). V shed 3 bases and J shed 8 bases, with 14 bases lying between them. The CDR3 runs 14 residues. In germline, CDR1 is SGHTA, CDR2 FQGNSA. This chain's CDR3 is CASSFTQPGDIQYF. The DNA for the CDR3 is TGTGCCAGCAGCTTCACGCAACCCGGGGACATTCAGTACTTC.

This rearrangement joins TRBV9 to TRBJ1-5; D call uncertain. Germline V gene sequence: CDR1 SGDLS, CDR2 YYNGEE. Trimming took off 4 bases at V and 3 bases at J, with 14 bases between the two ends. This CDR3 is 15 amino acids long. The CDR3, as DNA: TGTGCCAGCAGCCCTAGTCCAGTTTTCAATCAGCCCCAGCATTTT. Translating gives CASSPSPVFNQPQHF.

This CDR3 reads CASSMLVGREETQYF. The CDR3 region has the DNA TGTGCCAGTAGTATGTTAGTTGGCAGGGAAGAGACCCAGTACTTC. This sequence joins TRBV19 and TRBJ2-5, with D perhaps TRBD1 (5 bases). V was clipped by 3 bases and J by 3 bases, with 14 bases between them. Germline-derived CDR1 and CDR2 are LNHDA and SQIVND (reference sequence). The CDR3 is 15 residues long.

This clone was detected only once. The chain has TRBV28 and TRBJ1-2; 7 bases map to TRBD1. Germline V gene data show CDR1 as MDHEN and CDR2 as SYDVKM. V shed 7 bases and J 6 bases; nucleotides not matched to a gene: 11. The CDR3 totals 14 residues. CDR3 nucleotide sequence: TGTGCCAGCAATGGGGCAGGGGGGTGGGATGGCTACACCTTC. Translating it yields CASNGAGGWDGYTF.

The V call is TRBV18, the J call TRBJ1-2, with TRBD1 identical over 7 bases. Germline V gene sequence: CDR1 KGHSH, CDR2 LQKENI. The J segment lost 4 bases and the V segment lost 8 bases, leaving 10 bases of the junction unmatched. The CDR3 is 14 residues long. The CDR3 loop reads CASLRTGKGYGYTF. Written as DNA, the CDR3 is TGTGCCAGCCTAAGGACAGGAAAGGGCTATGGCTACACCTTC.

The chain carries TRBV27 and TRBJ2-7; no clear D gene. There are 13 residues in the CDR3. Germline V CDR1 and CDR2: MNHEY, SMNVEV (reference sequence). Trimming took 0 bases from V and 2 from J, leaving 5 bases between them. The CDR3 region is CASSLSPTYEQYF. The CDR3 DNA reads as TGTGCCAGCAGTTTATCCCCCACCTACGAGCAGTACTTC.

The CDR3 DNA reads TGTGCCAGCAGTTACTCGCGGGCCGGACGGGCGCAGTATTTT. Amino acid sequence: CASSYSRAGRAQYF. The chain uses TRBV6-5 and TRBJ2-3; weak D call: TRBD2 (5 bases). V dropped 0 bases and J dropped 10 bases, with 14 bases sitting between them. Germline-derived CDR1 and CDR2 are MNHEY and SVGAGI. This CDR3 spans 14 amino acids.

The chain has TRBV25-1 and TRBJ2-2; D uncertain. The germline V gene encodes CDR1 MGHDK and CDR2 SYGVNS. With 6 bases removed from V and 3 bases from J, the gap between germline ends came to 8 bases. This CDR3 contains 13 residues. This chain's CDR3 is CASRMVDTGELFF. CDR3 in DNA: TGTGCCAGCAGAATGGTAGACACCGGGGAGCTGTTTTTT.

The sample holds one count of this clone. This chain's CDR3 is CASSETSGRGIAGELFF. As DNA, the CDR3 is TGCGCCAGCAGTGAGACTAGCGGGAGGGGAATAGCCGGGGAGCTGTTTTTT. This sequence joins TRBV10-1 and TRBJ2-2; 13 nucleotides match TRBD2. The CDR3 totals 17 residues. Germline loops: CDR1 WNHNN, CDR2 SYGVQD (reference sequence). Unmatched junction bases numbered 6, after V lost 2 bases and J lost 6 bases.

This chain joins TRBV5-6 and TRBJ1-1; the D gene is possibly TRBD1 (5 bases). CDR3 length equals 15 residues. V gave up 0 bases and J gave up 6 bases, with 15 bases separating them. CDR1 and CDR2 (germline): SGHDT, YYEEEE. This CDR3 is CASSLGTPTGAEAFF. DNA for the CDR3: TGTGCCAGCAGCTTGGGAACTCCCACAGGCGCTGAAGCTTTCTTT. Complete variable domain (other parts from reference TRBV5-6 and TRBJ1-1): DAGVTQSPTHLIKTRGQQVTLRCSPKSGHDTVSWYQQALGQGPQFIFQYYEEEERQRGNFPDRFSGHQFPNYSSELNVNALLLGDSALYLCASSLGTPTGAEAFFGQGTRLTVV.

This chain connects TRBV25-1 to TRBJ2-4; D may be TRBD1 (7 bases). Germline CDR1 MGHDK, CDR2 SYGVNS. This CDR3 has 17 residues. The V gene lost 4 bases and the J gene lost 0 bases, with 16 bases spanning the gap. CDR3 amino acids: CASSGSDRRGAKNIQYF. The CDR3 nucleotides are TGTGCCAGCAGTGGATCGGACAGGAGGGGAGCCAAAAACATTCAGTACTTC.

The chain employs TRBV2 and TRBJ2-2, with D perhaps matching TRBD2 (6 bases). Germline-derived CDR1 and CDR2 are SNHLY and FYNNEI. V lost 6 bases to trimming and J lost 3 bases, with 11 bases between them. The CDR3 totals 14 residues. The CDR3 spells CASSRDSYTGELFF. CDR3 DNA sequence: TGTGCCAGCAGCCGGGACTCCTACACCGGGGAGCTGTTTTTT.

The gene calls are TRBV2 and TRBJ1-1; no definite D call. The ends were cut back, 2 bases at V and 1 base at J, with 5 bases in the middle. Looked up from germline, CDR1 is SNHLY and CDR2 is FYNNEI. The CDR3 length is 13 residues. CDR3 nucleotides: TGTGCCAGCAGTGAACACAGGAACACTGAAGCTTTCTTT. It yields the protein CASSEHRNTEAFF. Filled out from reference TRBV2 and TRBJ1-1, the complete variable domain reads EPEVTQTPSHQVTQMGQEVILRCVPISNHLYFYWYRQILGQKVEFLVSFYNNEISEKSEIFDDQFSVERPDGSNFTLKIRSTKLEDSAMYFCASSEHRNTEAFFGQGTRLTVV.

The chain employs TRBV4-3 and TRBJ2-2; 7 bases fit TRBD2. The V gene end was trimmed by 0 bases and the J gene end by 4 bases; junction bases not matched to a gene: 5. The CDR3 covers 16 residues. The V gene's germline CDR1 is LGHNA and CDR2 YSLEER. DNA for the CDR3: TGCGCCAGCAGCCAAGAGGCTAGCGGCTCCACCGGGGAGCTGTTTTTT. It encodes CASSQEASGSTGELFF.

A single count supports this clone. The chain recombines TRBV6-6 with TRBJ1-2; 10 bases are shared with TRBD1. This CDR3 contains 14 residues. Germline lookup yields CDR1 MNHNY and CDR2 SVGAGI (reference sequence). Losses at the gene ends were 6 bases for V and 8 bases for J; bases not matched to a gene: 9. The DNA for the CDR3 is TGTGCCAGCAGGAACCCGGGACAGGGGTACGGCTACACCTTC. Translation: CASRNPGQGYGYTF.

The chain links TRBV6-5 to TRBJ2-3; 9 bases are a match to TRBD2. The CDR3 totals 16 residues. Germline V gene lookup returns CDR1 MNHEY and CDR2 SVGAGI. V gave up 0 bases and J gave up 1 base; unmatched junction bases: 2. The CDR3 DNA reads TGTGCCAGCAGTTACTCGGTAGCGGGAGGCACAGATACGCAGTATTTT. Translated: CASSYSVAGGTDTQYF.

The chain uses TRBV5-1 and TRBJ2-3; possible D gene TRBD2, 6 bases. CDR1 is SGHRS, CDR2 YFSETQ, per germline. The V end was cut by 5 bases, the J end by 4 bases, with 11 bases between. The CDR3 extends over 13 amino acids. Here the CDR3 reads CASSHGSSDTQYF. CDR3 coding DNA: TGCGCCAGCAGTCACGGGAGTTCAGATACGCAGTATTTT.

V is TRBV25-1 and J is TRBJ2-3; 9 bases fit TRBD1. With V trimmed by 2 bases and J by 4 bases, 13 bases remained unmatched. Germline V gene sequence: CDR1 MGHDK, CDR2 SYGVNS. The CDR3 is 18 amino acids. The CDR3 sequence: CASSERLHRQGVADTQYF. CDR3 bases: TGTGCCAGCAGTGAACGGCTCCACAGACAGGGGGTGGCAGATACGCAGTATTTT.

Here the CDR3 reads CAWTTSGTDTQYF. For the CDR3, the DNA is TGTGCCTGGACGACTAGCGGCACAGATACGCAGTATTTT. This chain connects TRBV30 to TRBJ2-3; 8 positions match TRBD2. J was trimmed by 1 base and V by 4 bases; bases with no gene match: 1. Germline V CDR1 and CDR2: GTSNPN, SVGIG (reference sequence). The CDR3 totals 13 residues.

The chain carries TRBV5-1 and TRBJ2-3, with no clear D. V lost 4 bases to trimming and J lost 0 bases, with 6 bases between them. The germline gives CDR1 SGHRS, CDR2 YFSETQ. The CDR3 spans 13 residues. Written as DNA, the CDR3 is TGCGCCAGCAGCCCTACTAGCACAGATACGCAGTATTTT. It codes for CASSPTSTDTQYF.